Listed below are T cell receptor beta chains from one sample, sequenced in a study of human T cells and chemical hapten exposure. TCRdb reanalysed the RACE reads using MiXCR and keeps one entry per CDR3 protein. The sample records roughly 30,000 distinct CDR3 sequences, 6.5% to 9% being singletons. Specimen: whole blood. The receptors derive from a human donor in good health. Some clones in this sample may be carry-over from other donors' samples. Each CDR3 is given with its conserved first and last residue. A D gene is named only where the DNA matches it firmly. Clone size is given for some rows only: seen once, a few or many times, or a class if the clone is expanded.

d_call j_call clone_size v_call cdr3_aa cdr3_nt
. TRBJ2-5 few TRBV7-2 CASSLVGTGETQYF TGTGCCAGCAGCTTAGTAGGGACTGGGGAGACCCAGTACTTC
TRBD1 TRBJ2-3 . TRBV5-6 CASSQRTGGSRKDTQYF TGTGCCAGCAGCCAACGGACAGGGGGATCGAGGAAAGATACGCAGTATTTT
. TRBJ1-1 few TRBV20-1 CSALLRGTGKAVAFF TGCAGTGCTTTATTGCGGGGGACGGGGAAGGCGGTGGCTTTCTTT
. TRBJ2-7 few TRBV7-2 CASSLESPALARSSYEQYF TGTGCCAGCAGCTTAGAGTCTCCGGCGTTAGCGCGAAGCTCCTACGAGCAGTACTTC
TRBD1 TRBJ1-5 . TRBV20-1 CSARTGEYNQPQHF TGCAGTGCTCGCACAGGGGAGTACAATCAGCCCCAGCATTTT
TRBD1 TRBJ1-2 many TRBV19 CASTTDSGTGYGYTF TGTGCCAGTACTACGGACTCCGGGACAGGCTATGGCTACACCTTC
. TRBJ1-5 many TRBV28 CASRAGVSNQPQHF TGTGCCAGCAGAGCAGGGGTTAGCAATCAGCCCCAGCATTTT
TRBD1 TRBJ1-4 many TRBV29-1 CGGQVGEKLFF TGCGGAGGACAGGTGGGGGAAAAACTGTTTTTT
. TRBJ1-4 medium-sized TRBV20-1 CSAREIGRVNEKLFF TGCAGTGCTAGAGAGATCGGCAGGGTTAATGAAAAACTGTTTTTT
. TRBJ1-1 few TRBV5-6 CASSLRGSPEAFF TGTGCCAGCAGCTTAAGAGGGTCCCCTGAAGCTTTCTTT
. TRBJ1-1 many TRBV6-2/TRBV6-3 CASSQGSEAFF TGTGCCAGCAGTCAGGGATCTGAAGCTTTCTTT
. TRBJ1-1 . TRBV20-1 CSARRGAMNTEAFF TGCAGTGCTCGTCGGGGGGCGATGAACACTGAAGCTTTCTTT
. TRBJ2-7 few TRBV2 CASRAGQRSYEQYF TGTGCCAGCAGAGCGGGACAGCGGTCCTACGAGCAGTACTTC
. TRBJ2-2 few TRBV5-1 CASSFPTDSTGELFF TGCGCCAGCAGCTTTCCGACGGATAGCACCGGGGAGCTGTTTTTT
TRBD2 TRBJ2-1 once TRBV5-5 CASSLGLAHNEQFF TGTGCCAGCAGCTTGGGACTAGCCCACAATGAGCAGTTCTTC
. TRBJ1-1 few TRBV7-8 CASSFRLRQEAFF TGTGCCAGCAGCTTTAGATTACGACAGGAAGCTTTCTTT
TRBD2 TRBJ2-1 medium-sized TRBV3-1 CASSQDGGASGRRDEQFF TGTGCCAGCAGCCAAGATGGTGGCGCTAGCGGGAGAAGGGATGAGCAGTTCTTC
. TRBJ2-1 few TRBV20-1 CSARGLVSEQFF TGCAGTGCTAGAGGACTAGTATCTGAGCAGTTCTTC
. TRBJ1-1 many TRBV18 CASSPERSGMGLGGTEAFF TGTGCCAGCTCACCAGAAAGGTCAGGGATGGGCCTTGGTGGCACTGAAGCTTTCTTT
TRBD1 TRBJ2-5 few TRBV27 CASSYGTGGLETQYF TGTGCCAGCAGCTATGGGACAGGGGGCTTGGAGACCCAGTACTTC
. TRBJ1-1 few TRBV6-2/TRBV6-3 CASNSDRMNTEAFF TGTGCCAGCAACTCCGACAGAATGAACACTGAAGCTTTCTTT
TRBD1 TRBJ1-5 few TRBV2 CASSGTGRGQPQHF TGTGCCAGCTCTGGGACAGGGCGAGGTCAGCCCCAGCATTTT
. TRBJ2-7 many TRBV4-1 CASSQARGYEQYF TGCGCCAGCAGCCAGGCCCGGGGCTACGAGCAGTACTTC
TRBD2 TRBJ2-1 once TRBV3-1 CASSQGGLAARSYNEQFF TGTGCCAGCAGCCAAGGCGGACTAGCAGCCCGCTCCTACAATGAGCAGTTCTTC
TRBD2 TRBJ2-7 many TRBV12-3/TRBV12-4 CASSAGLAGVPPYEQYF TGTGCCAGCAGTGCGGGACTAGCGGGAGTTCCCCCCTACGAGCAGTACTTC
TRBD2 TRBJ2-1 many TRBV28 CASSSLLAGENNEQFF TGTGCCAGCAGTTCCTTACTAGCGGGAGAGAACAATGAGCAGTTCTTC
TRBD1 TRBJ2-7 many TRBV10-3 CAISSGQGSDEQYF TGTGCCATCAGCTCCGGACAGGGGTCCGACGAGCAGTACTTC
. TRBJ1-2 many TRBV20-1 CSAPTDLNYGYTF TGCAGTGCCCCGACAGATTTAAACTATGGCTACACCTTC
. TRBJ1-1 . TRBV4-1 CASSQDPQPNTEAFF TGCGCCAGCAGCCAAGACCCACAGCCGAACACTGAAGCTTTCTTT
TRBD2 TRBJ2-5 . TRBV7-6 CASSLAPGGGQETQYF TGTGCCAGCAGCTTAGCCCCCGGGGGGGGGCAAGAGACCCAGTACTTC
TRBD2 TRBJ2-5 . TRBV19 CASSIRGRETQYF TGTGCCAGTAGTATCCGCGGGAGAGAGACCCAGTACTTC
TRBD1 TRBJ2-3 many TRBV7-9 CASSFLQGASTDTQYF TGTGCCAGCAGCTTCCTACAGGGGGCCTCCACAGATACGCAGTATTTT
TRBD1 TRBJ2-7 few TRBV7-6 CASSRTGGHEQYF TGTGCCAGCAGCCGGACAGGGGGCCACGAGCAGTACTTC
. TRBJ1-4 few TRBV20-1 CSAINGATNEKLFF TGCAGTGCTATTAACGGTGCAACTAATGAAAAACTGTTTTTT
. TRBJ2-7 . TRBV12-3/TRBV12-4 CASSTSTGSSYEQYF TGTGCCAGCAGCACCTCGACAGGATCTAGCTACGAGCAGTACTTC
TRBD2 TRBJ2-1 medium-sized TRBV7-2 CASSGRTSANKINEQFF TGTGCCAGCAGCGGAAGGACTAGCGCGAATAAAATCAATGAGCAGTTCTTC